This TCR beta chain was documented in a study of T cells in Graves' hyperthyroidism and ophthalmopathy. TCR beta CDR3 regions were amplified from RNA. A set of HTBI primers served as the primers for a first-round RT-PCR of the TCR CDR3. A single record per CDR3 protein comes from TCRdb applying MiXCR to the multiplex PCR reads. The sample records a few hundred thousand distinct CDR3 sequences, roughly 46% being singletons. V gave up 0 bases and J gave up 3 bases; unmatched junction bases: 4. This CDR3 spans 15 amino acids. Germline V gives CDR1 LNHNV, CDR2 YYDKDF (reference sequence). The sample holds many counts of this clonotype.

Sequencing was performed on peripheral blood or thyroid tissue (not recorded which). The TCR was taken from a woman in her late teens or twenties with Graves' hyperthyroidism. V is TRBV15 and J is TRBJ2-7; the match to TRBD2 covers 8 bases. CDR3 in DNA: TGTGCCACCAGCAGAGAGGCTAGCGGGTACTACGAGCAGTACTTC. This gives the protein CATSREASGYYEQYF.